This T cell receptor beta chain was sequenced in a study of regulatory T cells in long-lasting Graves disease. In building TCR beta libraries, iRepertoire HTBI primers were used together with Arm-PCR of CDR3 regions. TCRdb reprocessed the multiplex PCR reads via MiXCR and lists one record per CDR3 protein. The sample has about 460,000 distinct CDR3 sequences; around a fifth are singletons. Time point of the sample: persistent/refractory GD, antithyroid drugs over 5 years with positive TRAb. RNA extracted from PBMCs served as the sequencing template. Doctors identified Graves' disease using the American Thyroid Association guidelines. The germline CDR1 and CDR2 sequences are SGHTA and FQGNSA. Trimming stripped 1 base from V and 1 base from J, with 7 bases between. The CDR3 has 14 residues. This clonotype was seen at least ten times.

The source was peripheral blood mononuclear cells (PBMCs), collected when the disease was refractory, from a patient treated with antithyroid drugs. The rearrangement uses TRBV7-2 and TRBJ1-1; D is ambiguous. The receptor's source is a female donor with Graves disease. Written as DNA, the CDR3 is TGTGCCAGCAGCTTAGGGTGGGGGAACACTGAAGCTTTCTTT. Translating it yields CASSLGWGNTEAFF.